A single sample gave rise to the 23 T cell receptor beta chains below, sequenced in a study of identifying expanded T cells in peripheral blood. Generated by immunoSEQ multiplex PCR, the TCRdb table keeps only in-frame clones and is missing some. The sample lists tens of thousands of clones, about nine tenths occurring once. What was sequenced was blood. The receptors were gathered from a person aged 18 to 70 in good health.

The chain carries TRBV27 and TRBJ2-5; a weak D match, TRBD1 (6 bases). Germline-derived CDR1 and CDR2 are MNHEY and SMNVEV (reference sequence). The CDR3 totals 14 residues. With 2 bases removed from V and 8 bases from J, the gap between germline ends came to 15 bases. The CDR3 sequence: CASSLGSRGQTQYF. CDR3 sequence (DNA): TGTGCCAGCAGTTTAGGAAGCAGGGGCCAAACCCAGTACTTC.

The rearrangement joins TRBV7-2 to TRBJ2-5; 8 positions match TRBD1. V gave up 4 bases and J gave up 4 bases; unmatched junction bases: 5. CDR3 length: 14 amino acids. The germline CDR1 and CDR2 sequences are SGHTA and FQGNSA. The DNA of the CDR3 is TGTGCCAGCAGCTCGTCGACAGGGGCAGAGACCCAGTACTTC. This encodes CASSSSTGAETQYF.

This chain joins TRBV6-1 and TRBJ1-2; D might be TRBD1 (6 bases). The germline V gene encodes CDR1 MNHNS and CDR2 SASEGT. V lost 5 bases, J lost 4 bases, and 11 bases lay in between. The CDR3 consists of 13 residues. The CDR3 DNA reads TGTGCCAGCAGTTTCACAGGGCCCTATGGCTACACCTTC. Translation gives CASSFTGPYGYTF.

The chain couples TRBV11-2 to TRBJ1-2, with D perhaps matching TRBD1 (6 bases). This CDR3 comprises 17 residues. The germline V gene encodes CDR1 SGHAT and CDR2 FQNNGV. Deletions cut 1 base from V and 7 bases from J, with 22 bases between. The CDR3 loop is CASSLVGPGHPLSGYTF. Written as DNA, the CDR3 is TGTGCCAGCAGCTTAGTCGGTCCGGGACACCCCCTTTCTGGCTACACCTTC.

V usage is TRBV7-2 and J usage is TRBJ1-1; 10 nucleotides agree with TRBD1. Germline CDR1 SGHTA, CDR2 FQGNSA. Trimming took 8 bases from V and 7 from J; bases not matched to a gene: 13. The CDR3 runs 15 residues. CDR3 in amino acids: CASRVSTGGISEAFF. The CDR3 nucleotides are TGTGCCAGCCGAGTCTCGACAGGGGGCATCAGTGAAGCTTTCTTT.

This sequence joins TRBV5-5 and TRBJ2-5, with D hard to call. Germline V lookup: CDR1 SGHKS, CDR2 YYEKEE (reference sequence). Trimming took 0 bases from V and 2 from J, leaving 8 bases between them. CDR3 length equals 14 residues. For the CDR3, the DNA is TGTGCCAGCAGCTTGGGTGGCAAACAAGAGACCCAGTACTTC. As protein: CASSLGGKQETQYF.

The CDR3 DNA reads as TGCGCCAGCAGCCAGAAAACAGGGGGAAGTGAAAAACTGTTTTTT. This sequence encodes CASSQKTGGSEKLFF. The chain employs TRBV5-1 and TRBJ1-4; the match to TRBD1 covers 8 bases. The germline gives CDR1 SGHRS, CDR2 YFSETQ. V was clipped by 4 bases and J by 7 bases; unmatched bases: 9. CDR3 length: 15 amino acids.

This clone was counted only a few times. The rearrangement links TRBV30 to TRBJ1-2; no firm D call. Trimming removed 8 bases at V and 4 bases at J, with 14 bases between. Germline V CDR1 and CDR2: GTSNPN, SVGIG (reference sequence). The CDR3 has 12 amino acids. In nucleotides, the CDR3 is TGTGCCGGCCGAGACACACGCTATGGCTACACCTTC. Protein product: CAGRDTRYGYTF.

CDR3 amino acids: CSVRSGNLDEQYF. CDR3 nucleotides: TGCAGCGTGAGAAGCGGGAATCTGGACGAGCAGTACTTC. This chain connects TRBV29-1 to TRBJ2-7; 7 bases fit TRBD2. The ends lost 6 bases at V and 5 bases at J; junction bases unmatched: 10. Germline V gives CDR1 SQVTM, CDR2 ANQGSEA. This CDR3 contains 13 residues.

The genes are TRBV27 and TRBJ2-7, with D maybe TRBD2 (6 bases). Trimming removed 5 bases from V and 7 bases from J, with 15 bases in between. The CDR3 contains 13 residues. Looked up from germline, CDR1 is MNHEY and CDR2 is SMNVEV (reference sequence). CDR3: CASSRRDLGEQYF. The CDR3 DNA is TGTGCCAGCAGTCGGAGGGACCTCGGAGAGCAGTACTTC.

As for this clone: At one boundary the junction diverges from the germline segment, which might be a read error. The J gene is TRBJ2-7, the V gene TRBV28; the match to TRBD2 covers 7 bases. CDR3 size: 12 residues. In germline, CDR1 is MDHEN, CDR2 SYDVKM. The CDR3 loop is CASHELANRFHF. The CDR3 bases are TGTGCCAGCCACGAACTAGCGAACAGATTCCACTTC.

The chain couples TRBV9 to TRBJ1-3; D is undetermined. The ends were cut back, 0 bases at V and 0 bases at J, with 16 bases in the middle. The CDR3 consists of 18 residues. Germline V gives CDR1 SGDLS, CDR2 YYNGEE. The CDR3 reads CASSVDAPGRLSGNTIYF. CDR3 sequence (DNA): TGTGCCAGCAGCGTAGATGCCCCGGGCAGACTCTCTGGAAACACCATATATTTT.

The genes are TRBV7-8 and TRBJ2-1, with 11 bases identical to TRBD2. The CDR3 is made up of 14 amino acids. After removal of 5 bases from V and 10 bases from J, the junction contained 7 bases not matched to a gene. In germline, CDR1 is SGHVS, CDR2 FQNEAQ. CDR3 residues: CASSPLAGGSEQFF. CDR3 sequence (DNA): TGTGCCAGCAGCCCGCTAGCGGGGGGCTCGGAGCAGTTCTTC.

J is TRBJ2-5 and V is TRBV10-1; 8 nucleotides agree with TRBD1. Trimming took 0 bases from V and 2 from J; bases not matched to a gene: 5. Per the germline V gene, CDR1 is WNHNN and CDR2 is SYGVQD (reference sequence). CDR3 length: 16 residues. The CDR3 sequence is CASSESGQGGQETQYF. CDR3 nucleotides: TGCGCCAGCAGTGAGTCCGGACAGGGCGGGCAAGAGACCCAGTACTTC.

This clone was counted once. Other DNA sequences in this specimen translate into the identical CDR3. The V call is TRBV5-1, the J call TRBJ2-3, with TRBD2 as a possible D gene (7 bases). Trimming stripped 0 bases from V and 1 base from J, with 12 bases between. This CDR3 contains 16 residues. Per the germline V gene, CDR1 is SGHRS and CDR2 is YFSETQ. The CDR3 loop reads CASSLAGGRGTDTQYF. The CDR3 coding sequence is TGCGCCAGCAGCTTGGCCGGGGGGCGCGGCACAGATACGCAGTATTTT.

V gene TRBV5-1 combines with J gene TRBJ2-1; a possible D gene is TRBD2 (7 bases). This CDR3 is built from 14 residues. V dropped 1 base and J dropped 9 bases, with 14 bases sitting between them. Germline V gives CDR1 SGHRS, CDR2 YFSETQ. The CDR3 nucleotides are TGCGCCAGCAGCTTGCCGGGGGGCCGGTTTGAGCAGTTCTTC. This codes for CASSLPGGRFEQFF.

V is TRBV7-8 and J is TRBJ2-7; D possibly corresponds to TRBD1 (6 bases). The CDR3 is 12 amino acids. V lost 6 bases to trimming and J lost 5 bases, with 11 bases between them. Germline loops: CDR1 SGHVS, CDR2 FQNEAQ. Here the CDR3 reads CASSPDRNEQYF. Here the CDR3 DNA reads TGTGCCAGCAGTCCCGACAGGAACGAGCAGTACTTC.

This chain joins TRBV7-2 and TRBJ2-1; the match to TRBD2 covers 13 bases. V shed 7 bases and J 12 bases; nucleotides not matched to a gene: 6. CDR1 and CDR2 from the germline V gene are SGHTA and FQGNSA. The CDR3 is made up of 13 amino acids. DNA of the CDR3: TGTGCCAGCAAACTAGCGGGGGGGCCATCGCAGTTCTTC. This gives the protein CASKLAGGPSQFF.

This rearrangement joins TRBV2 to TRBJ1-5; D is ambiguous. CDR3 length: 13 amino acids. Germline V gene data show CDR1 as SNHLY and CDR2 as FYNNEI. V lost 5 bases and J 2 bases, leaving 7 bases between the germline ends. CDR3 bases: TGTGCCAGCAGTTCGACGGGCAATCAGCCCCAGCATTTT. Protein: CASSSTGNQPQHF.

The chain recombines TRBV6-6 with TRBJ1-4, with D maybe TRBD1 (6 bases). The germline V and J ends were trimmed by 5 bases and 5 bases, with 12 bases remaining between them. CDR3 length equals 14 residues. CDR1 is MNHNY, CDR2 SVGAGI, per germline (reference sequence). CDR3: CASSLAGVNEKLFF. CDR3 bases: TGTGCCAGCAGTCTGGCAGGGGTAAATGAAAAACTGTTTTTT.

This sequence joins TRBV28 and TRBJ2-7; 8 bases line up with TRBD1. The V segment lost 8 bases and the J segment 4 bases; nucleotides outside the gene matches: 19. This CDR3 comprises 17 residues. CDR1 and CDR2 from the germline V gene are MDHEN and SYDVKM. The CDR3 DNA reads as TGTGCCAGCGACTCCCGTGGAAGGGGGCAGGGGGCTTACGAGCAGTACTTC. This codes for CASDSRGRGQGAYEQYF. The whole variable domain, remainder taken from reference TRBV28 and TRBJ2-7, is DVKVTQSSRYLVKRTGEKVFLECVQDMDHENMFWYRQDPGLGLRLIYFSYDVKMKEKGDIPEGYSVSREKKERFSLILESASTNQTSMYLCASDSRGRGQGAYEQYFGPGTRLTVT.

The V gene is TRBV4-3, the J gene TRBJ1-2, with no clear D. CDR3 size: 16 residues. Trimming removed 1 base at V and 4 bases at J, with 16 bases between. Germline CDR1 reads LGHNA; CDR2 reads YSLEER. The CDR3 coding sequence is TGCGCCAGCAGCCAAGTTGCAGGCCCCACGAGCTATGGCTACACCTTC. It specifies CASSQVAGPTSYGYTF.

CDR3 loop: CASHPRQGAYNEQFF. The CDR3 DNA follows: TGTGCCAGCCATCCCCGACAGGGGGCCTACAATGAGCAGTTCTTC. The chain joins TRBV19 to TRBJ2-1; the match to TRBD1 covers 9 bases. J gave up 2 bases and V 9 bases, and 8 bases lay outside the gene matches. The CDR3 contains 15 residues. Germline assignment: CDR1 LNHDA and CDR2 SQIVND (reference sequence).